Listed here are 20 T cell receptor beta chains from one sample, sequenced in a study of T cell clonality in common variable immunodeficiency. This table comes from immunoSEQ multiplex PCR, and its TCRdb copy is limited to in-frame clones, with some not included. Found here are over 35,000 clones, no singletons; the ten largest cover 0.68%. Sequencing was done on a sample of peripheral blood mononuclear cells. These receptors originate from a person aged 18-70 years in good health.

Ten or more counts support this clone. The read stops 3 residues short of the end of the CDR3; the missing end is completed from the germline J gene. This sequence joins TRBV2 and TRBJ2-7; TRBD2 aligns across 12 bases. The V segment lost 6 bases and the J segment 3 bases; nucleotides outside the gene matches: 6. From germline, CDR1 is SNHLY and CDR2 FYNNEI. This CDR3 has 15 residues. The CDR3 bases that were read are TGTGCCAGCAGGGTCGGACTAGCGGGGAGCTACGAG. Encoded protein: CASRVGLAGSYE. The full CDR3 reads CASRVGLAGSYEQYF.

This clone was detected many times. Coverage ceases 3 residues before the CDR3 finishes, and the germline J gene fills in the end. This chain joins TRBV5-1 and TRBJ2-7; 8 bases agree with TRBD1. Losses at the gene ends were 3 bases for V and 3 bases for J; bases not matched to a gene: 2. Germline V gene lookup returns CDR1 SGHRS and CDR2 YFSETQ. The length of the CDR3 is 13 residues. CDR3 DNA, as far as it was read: TGCGCCAGCAGCTCCACAGGGGGCTACGAG. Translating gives CASSSTGGYE. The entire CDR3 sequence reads CASSSTGGYEQYF.

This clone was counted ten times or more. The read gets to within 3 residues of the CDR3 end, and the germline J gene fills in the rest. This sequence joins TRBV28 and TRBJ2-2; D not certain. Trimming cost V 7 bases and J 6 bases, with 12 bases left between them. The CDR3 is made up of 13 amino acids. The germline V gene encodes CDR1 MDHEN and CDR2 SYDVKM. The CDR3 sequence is CASTRFRPGELFF. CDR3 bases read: TGTGCCAGCACTCGCTTCAGGCCCGGGGAG.

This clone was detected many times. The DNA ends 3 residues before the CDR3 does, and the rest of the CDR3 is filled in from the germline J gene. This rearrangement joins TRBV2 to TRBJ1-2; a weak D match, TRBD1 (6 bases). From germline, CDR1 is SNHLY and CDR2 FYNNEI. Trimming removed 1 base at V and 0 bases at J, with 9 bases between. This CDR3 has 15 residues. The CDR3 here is CASSEVAGANYGYTF. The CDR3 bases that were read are TGTGCCAGCAGTGAAGTAGCAGGGGCTAACTATGGC.

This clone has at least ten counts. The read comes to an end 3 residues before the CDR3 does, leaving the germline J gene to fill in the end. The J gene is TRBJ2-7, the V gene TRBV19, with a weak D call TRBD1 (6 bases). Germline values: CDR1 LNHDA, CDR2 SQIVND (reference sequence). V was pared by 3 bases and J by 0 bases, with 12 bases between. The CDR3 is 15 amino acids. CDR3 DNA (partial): TGTGCCAGTAGTATCGAAGGGACATTCTCCTACGAG. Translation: CASSIEGTFSYE. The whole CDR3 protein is CASSIEGTFSYEQYF.

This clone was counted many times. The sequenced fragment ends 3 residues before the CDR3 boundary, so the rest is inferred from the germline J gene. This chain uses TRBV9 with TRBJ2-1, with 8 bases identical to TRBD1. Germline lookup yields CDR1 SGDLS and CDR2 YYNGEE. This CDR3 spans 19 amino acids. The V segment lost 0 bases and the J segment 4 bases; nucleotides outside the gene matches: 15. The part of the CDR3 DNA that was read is TGTGCCAGCAGCGTAGAGGACAGGGTATCTGGTAAAGCTTACAATGAG. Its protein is CASSVEDRVSGKAYNE. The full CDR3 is CASSVEDRVSGKAYNEQFF.

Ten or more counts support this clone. The part of the CDR3 DNA that was read is TGCGCCAGCAGCCCCTATGACAGTACCTCCTACGAG. This encodes CASSPYDSTSYE. The full-length CDR3 reads as CASSPYDSTSYEQYF. The rearrangement links TRBV5-1 to TRBJ2-7; possibly TRBD1 for D (5 bases). The CDR3 end falls 3 residues outside the read, so it is completed with the germline J gene. Trimming removed 4 bases at V and 0 bases at J, with 14 bases between. CDR1 is SGHRS, CDR2 YFSETQ, per germline. This CDR3 is 15 amino acids long. The whole variable domain, remainder taken from reference TRBV5-1 and TRBJ2-7, is KAGVTQTPRYLIKTRGQQVTLSCSPISGHRSVSWYQQTPGQGLQFLFEYFSETQRNKGNFPGRFSGRQFSNSRSEMNVSTLELGDSALYLCASSPYDSTSYEQYFGPGTRLTVT.

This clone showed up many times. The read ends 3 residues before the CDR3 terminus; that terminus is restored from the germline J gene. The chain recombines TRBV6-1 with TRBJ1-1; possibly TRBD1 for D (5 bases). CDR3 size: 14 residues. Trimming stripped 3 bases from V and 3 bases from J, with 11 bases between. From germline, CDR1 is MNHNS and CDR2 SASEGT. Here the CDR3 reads CASSERGPDTEAFF. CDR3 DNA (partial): TGTGCCAGCAGTGAGCGGGGACCGGACACTGAA.

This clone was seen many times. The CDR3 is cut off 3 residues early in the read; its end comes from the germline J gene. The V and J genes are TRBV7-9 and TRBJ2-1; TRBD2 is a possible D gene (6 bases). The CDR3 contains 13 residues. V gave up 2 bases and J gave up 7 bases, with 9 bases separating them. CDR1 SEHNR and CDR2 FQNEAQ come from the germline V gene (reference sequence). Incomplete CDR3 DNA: TGTGCCAGCAGCTTACCCGGGGGTAATGAG. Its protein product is CASSLPGGNE. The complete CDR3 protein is CASSLPGGNEQFF.

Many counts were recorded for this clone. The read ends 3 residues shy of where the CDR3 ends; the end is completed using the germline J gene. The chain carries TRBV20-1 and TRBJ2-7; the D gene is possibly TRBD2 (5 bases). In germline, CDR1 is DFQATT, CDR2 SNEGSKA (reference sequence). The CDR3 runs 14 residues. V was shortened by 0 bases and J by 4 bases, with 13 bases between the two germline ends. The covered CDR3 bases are TGCAGTGCTAGAGATCGTCTAGCTTCGTACGAG. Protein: CSARDRLASYE. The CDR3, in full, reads CSARDRLASYEQYF.

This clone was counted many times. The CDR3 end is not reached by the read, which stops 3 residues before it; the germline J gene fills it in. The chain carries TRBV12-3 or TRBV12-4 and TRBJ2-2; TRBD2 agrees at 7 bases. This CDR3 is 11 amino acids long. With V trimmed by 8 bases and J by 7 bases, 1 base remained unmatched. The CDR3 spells CASGGGGELFF. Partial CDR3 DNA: TGTGCCAGCGGGGGGGGCGGGGAG.

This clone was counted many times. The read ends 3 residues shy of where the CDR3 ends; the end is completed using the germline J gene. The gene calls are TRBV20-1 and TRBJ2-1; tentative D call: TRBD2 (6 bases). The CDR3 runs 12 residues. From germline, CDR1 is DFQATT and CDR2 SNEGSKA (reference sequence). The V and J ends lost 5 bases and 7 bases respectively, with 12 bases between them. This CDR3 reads CSAGPGRNEQFF. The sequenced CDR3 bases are TGCAGTGCTGGACCGGGGAGGAATGAG.

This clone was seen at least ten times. The CDR3 loop is CASSPGVEGLYTDTQYF. The CDR3 bases that were read are TGTGCCAGCAGCCCCGGTGTGGAGGGCCTATACACAGATACG. The V and J genes are TRBV12-3 or TRBV12-4 and TRBJ2-3; a weak D match, TRBD2 (6 bases). The sequence runs out 3 residues before the end of the CDR3; the remainder is reconstructed from the germline J gene. The length of the CDR3 is 17 residues. The V end lost 6 bases, the J end lost 2 bases, and 21 bases lay between the germline ends.

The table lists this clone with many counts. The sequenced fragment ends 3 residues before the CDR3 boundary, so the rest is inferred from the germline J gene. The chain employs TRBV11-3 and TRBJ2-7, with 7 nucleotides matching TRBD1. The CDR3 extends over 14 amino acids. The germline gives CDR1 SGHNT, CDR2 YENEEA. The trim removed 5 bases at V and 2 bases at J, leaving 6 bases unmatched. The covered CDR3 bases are TGTGCCAGCAGCCAGGGACAGAGTACCTACGAG. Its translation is CASSQGQSTYE. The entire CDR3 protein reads CASSQGQSTYEQYF.

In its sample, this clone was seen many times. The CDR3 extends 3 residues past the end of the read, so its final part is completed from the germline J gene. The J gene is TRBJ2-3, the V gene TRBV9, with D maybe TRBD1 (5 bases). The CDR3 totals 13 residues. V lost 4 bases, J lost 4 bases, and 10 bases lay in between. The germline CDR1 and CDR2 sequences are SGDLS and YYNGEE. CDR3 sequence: CASSPQGADTQYF. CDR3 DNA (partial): TGTGCCAGCAGCCCGCAGGGTGCAGATACG.

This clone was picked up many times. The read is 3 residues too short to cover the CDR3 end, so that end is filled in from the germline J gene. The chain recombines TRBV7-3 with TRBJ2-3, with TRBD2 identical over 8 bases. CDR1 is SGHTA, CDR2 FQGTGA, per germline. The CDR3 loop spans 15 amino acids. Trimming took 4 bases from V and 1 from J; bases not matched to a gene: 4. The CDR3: CASSSSAGGTDTQYF. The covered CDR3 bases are TGTGCCAGCAGCTCCTCAGCGGGGGGCACAGATACG.

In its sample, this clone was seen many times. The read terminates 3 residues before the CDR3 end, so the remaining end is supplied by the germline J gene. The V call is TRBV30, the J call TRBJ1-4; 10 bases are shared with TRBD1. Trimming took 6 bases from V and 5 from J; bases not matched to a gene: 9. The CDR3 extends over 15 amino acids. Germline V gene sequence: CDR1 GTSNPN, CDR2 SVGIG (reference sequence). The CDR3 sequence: CACPTGGDPNEKLFF. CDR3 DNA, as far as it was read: TGTGCCTGCCCGACAGGGGGCGATCCGAATGAAAAA.

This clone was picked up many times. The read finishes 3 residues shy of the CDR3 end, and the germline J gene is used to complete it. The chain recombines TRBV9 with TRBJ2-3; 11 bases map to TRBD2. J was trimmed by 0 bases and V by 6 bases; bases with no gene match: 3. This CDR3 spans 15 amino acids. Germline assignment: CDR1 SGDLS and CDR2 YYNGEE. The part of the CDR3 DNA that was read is TGTGCCAGCAACCCTAGCGGGGGGAGCACAGATACG. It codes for CASNPSGGSTDT. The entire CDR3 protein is CASNPSGGSTDTQYF.

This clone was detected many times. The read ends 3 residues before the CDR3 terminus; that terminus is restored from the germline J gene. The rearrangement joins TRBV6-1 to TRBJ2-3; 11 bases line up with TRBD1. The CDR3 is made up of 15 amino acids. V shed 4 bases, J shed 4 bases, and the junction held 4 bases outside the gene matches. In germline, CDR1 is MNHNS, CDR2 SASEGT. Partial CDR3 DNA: TGTGCCAGCAGTGGAGGGGGACAGGGGGCAGATACG. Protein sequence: CASSGGGQGADT. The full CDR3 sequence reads CASSGGGQGADTQYF.

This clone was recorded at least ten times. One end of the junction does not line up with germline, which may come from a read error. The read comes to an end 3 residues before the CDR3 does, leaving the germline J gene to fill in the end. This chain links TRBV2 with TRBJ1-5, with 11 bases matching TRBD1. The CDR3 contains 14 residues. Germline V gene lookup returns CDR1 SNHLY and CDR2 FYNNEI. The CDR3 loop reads CASGRTGGNQPQHF. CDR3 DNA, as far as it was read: TGTGCCAGCGGGAGGACAGGGGGCAACCAGCCC.